Included here is one T cell receptor beta chain sequence, with context. Its antigen remains unknown. The data derive from a study of blood T cells in healthy people across ages. Regarding the study as a whole: TCR beta diversity correlated strongly with naive T cell percentage.

Isolated PBMCs totaled at least 7 million in each sample. The authors ran a second PCR of roughly 6 to 12 cycles using a sample-barcoded 5' primer and a J-beta primer mix. The template-switch adaptor, which had 12 random nucleotides, put a tag on each cDNA molecule. TCRdb reprocessed the 5' RACE reads with MiXCR, giving one entry per CDR3 protein. This table holds around 1.5 million distinct CDR3 sequences, roughly a third found once. Sequencing used blood. This TCR was sampled from a woman in her thirties in good health.

The CDR3 sequence: CASSELQVNTEAFF. CDR3 sequence (DNA): TGTGCCAGCAGTGAACTACAGGTGAACACTGAAGCTTTCTTT. The J gene is TRBJ1-1, the V gene TRBV6-1; possibly TRBD1 for D (5 bases). Per germline, CDR1 MNHNS and CDR2 SASEGT. Trimming stripped 2 bases from V and 0 bases from J, with 7 bases between. The length of the CDR3 is 14 residues.